These T cell receptor beta chains were read from a single sample in a study of blood T cell repertoires in COVID-19. Repertoires were generated with immunoSEQ multiplex PCR, while TCRdb's copy carries only in-frame clones and drops some. Among 350,000 to 550,000 clones listed, approximately 90% were seen once. Sequencing input: peripheral blood. These receptors were taken from a woman aged 30 to 39 with acute or convalescent COVID-19. Both conserved end residues are part of each CDR3. The order of the fields is D gene, V gene, J gene, CDR3 protein. D genes are given only for firm matches.

>.|TRBV9|TRBJ2-2
CASSVDLDRPNTGELFF
>TRBD1|TRBV3-1/TRBV3-2|TRBJ1-1
CASSQVGGNTEAFF
>TRBD2|TRBV2|TRBJ2-1
CASSPRGSGGNNEQFF
>TRBD1|TRBV7-8|TRBJ1-4
CASGTGKEKLFF
>TRBD1|TRBV11-2|TRBJ1-1
CASSFSTGGGTEAFF
>TRBD1|TRBV2|TRBJ2-7
CASRDRVYEQYF
>.|TRBV5-1|TRBJ1-1
CASSLVGTEAFF
>.|TRBV19|TRBJ1-5
CASRLTRNQPQHF
>.|TRBV14|TRBJ2-1
CASSPKGGRPYNEQFF
>.|TRBV3-1/TRBV3-2|TRBJ1-1
CASSQDLGRVVTEAFF
>.|TRBV18|TRBJ2-2
CASSPLQRELFF
>TRBD1|TRBV7-8|TRBJ1-3
CASSLATGFLSGNTIYF
>.|TRBV24-1|TRBJ2-3
CATSVQTGTPYTDTQYF
>TRBD1|TRBV28|TRBJ2-2
CASQGVTGELFF
>.|TRBV1|TRBJ2-3
CTSSLTSGGARGDTQYF
>TRBD1|TRBV7-3|TRBJ2-2
CASSPRTGEHGELFF
>.|TRBV9|TRBJ2-4
CASSAGGQNIQYF
>TRBD2|TRBV28|TRBJ2-3
CASSQNPGLAAKGATQYF
>.|TRBV2|TRBJ2-3
CASSVTFSGDTQYF
>.|TRBV30|TRBJ2-2
CAWMWGAGELFF
>.|TRBV28|TRBJ2-3
CASSLSGSLEDTQYF
>TRBD2|TRBV10-3|TRBJ2-7
CASSSGGTAYEQYF
>TRBD1|TRBV11-1|TRBJ2-2
CASSLGQGGSGELFF
>.|TRBV10-3|TRBJ2-1
CAISEGGTFSYNEQFF
>.|TRBV3-1/TRBV3-2|TRBJ2-3
CASSQDSGDTQYF
>.|TRBV29-1|TRBJ1-3
CSVHGQGNTIYF
>.|TRBV2|TRBJ1-1
CASEDLQGKRTEAFF
>.|TRBV5-1|TRBJ1-3
CASSLGQSSGNTIYF
>TRBD1|TRBV12-3/TRBV12-4|TRBJ1-5
CASSLRGQRPQHF
>TRBD1|TRBV5-5|TRBJ2-7
CASSGTGRRYF
>.|TRBV5-1|TRBJ2-1
CASSSLGGPENEQFF
>.|TRBV9|TRBJ2-1
CASSVKSYNEQFF
>.|TRBV7-6|TRBJ2-7
CASSADRTGEQYF
>.|TRBV28|TRBJ2-3
CASSPPGSSTDTQYF
>.|TRBV27|TRBJ2-7
CASTRNFGGEQYF
>.|TRBV19|TRBJ1-2
CASRRAGSFEGGYTF
>.|TRBV10-2|TRBJ1-2
CASSTRANYGYTF
>.|TRBV3-1/TRBV3-2|TRBJ1-1
CASSPLHGGTEAFF